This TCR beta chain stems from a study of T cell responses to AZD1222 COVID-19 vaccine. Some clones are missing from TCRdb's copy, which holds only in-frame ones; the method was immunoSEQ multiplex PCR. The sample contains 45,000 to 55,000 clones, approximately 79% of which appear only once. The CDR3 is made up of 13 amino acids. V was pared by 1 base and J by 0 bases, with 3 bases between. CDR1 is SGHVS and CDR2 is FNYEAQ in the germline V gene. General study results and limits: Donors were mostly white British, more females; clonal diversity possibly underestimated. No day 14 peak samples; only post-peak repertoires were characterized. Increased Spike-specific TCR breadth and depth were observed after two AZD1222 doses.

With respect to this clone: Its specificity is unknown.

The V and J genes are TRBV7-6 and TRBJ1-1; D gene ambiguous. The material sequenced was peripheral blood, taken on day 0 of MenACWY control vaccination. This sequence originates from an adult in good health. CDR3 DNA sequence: TGTGCCAGCAGCTTAGATGTGAACACTGAAGCTTTCTTT. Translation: CASSLDVNTEAFF. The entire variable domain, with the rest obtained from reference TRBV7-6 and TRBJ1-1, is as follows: GAGVSQSPRYKVTKRGQDVALRCDPISGHVSLYWYRQALGQGPEFLTYFNYEAQQDKSGLPNDRFSAERPEGSISTLTIQRTEQRDSAMYRCASSLDVNTEAFFGQGTRLTVV.